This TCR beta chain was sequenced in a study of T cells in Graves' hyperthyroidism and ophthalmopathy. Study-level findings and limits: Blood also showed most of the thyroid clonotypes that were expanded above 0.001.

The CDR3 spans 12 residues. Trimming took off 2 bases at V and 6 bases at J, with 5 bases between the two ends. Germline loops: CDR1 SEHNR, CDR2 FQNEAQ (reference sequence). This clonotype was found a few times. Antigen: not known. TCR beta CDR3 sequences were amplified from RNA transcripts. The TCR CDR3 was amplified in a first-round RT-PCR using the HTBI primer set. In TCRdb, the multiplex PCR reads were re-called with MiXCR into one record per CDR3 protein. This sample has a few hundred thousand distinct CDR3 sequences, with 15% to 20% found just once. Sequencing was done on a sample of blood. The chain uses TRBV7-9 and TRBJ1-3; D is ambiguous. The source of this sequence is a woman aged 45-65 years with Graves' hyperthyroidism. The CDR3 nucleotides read TGTGCCAGCAGCTTACAGGAAAACACCATATATTTT. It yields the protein CASSLQENTIYF.